Listed below are T cell receptor beta chains from one sample, sequenced in a study of molecular identifiers for immune sequencing clone quantification. TCRdb re-called the PCR reads with MiXCR, one entry per CDR3 protein. The sample carries about 640,000 distinct CDR3 sequences, about 20% recorded once. Sequenced: naive CD8+ T cells from blood, with Jurkat cell RNA spiked in. The source of these receptors is a human donor in good health. Some libraries in this study had Jurkat cell RNA spiked in. Both conserved end residues are part of each CDR3. Each record gives: J gene, clone size, V gene, D gene, CDR3 DNA, CDR3 protein. D genes are given only for firm matches. Size is omitted from some rows. Given values are once, few, many or a class for expanded clones.

>TRBJ1-1|many|TRBV6-5|TRBD1
TGTGCCAGCAGCGTCAGGGGGACTGAAGCTTTCTTT
CASSVRGTEAFF
>TRBJ2-7|many|TRBV6-2/TRBV6-3|.
TGTGCCAGCAGCCACGGGTTCTCCTACGAGCAGTACTTC
CASSHGFSYEQYF
>TRBJ2-3|many|TRBV6-5|TRBD2
TGTGCCAGCAGCAATCTAGCGGGCACAGATACGCAGTATTTT
CASSNLAGTDTQYF
>TRBJ2-3|many|TRBV20-1|TRBD2
TGCAGTGCTAGAGATTTAGAAGCGGGATCCACAGATACGCAGTATTTT
CSARDLEAGSTDTQYF
>TRBJ1-2|.|TRBV12-3/TRBV12-4|TRBD1
TGTGCCAGCAGTCCCTCGACAGGGTTTGCCATCTATGGCTACACCTTC
CASSPSTGFAIYGYTF
>TRBJ2-1|.|TRBV3-1|.
TGTGCCAGCAGCCAAGCCGGGTACAATGAGCAGTCCTTC
CASSQAGYNEQSF
>TRBJ2-2|many|TRBV24-1|.
TGTGCCACCAGTGATTCAGGGTTGGCCGGGGAGCTGTTTTTT
CATSDSGLAGELFF
>TRBJ1-5|many|TRBV19|.
TGTGCCAGTAGTACAGAGGCCAGGACTTATAGCAATCAGCCCCAGCATTTT
CASSTEARTYSNQPQHF
>TRBJ2-7|few|TRBV3-1|.
TGTGCCAGCAGCCAAGAGGACCACAGGGCATTTCGGGAGCAGTACTTC
CASSQEDHRAFREQYF
>TRBJ2-1|many|TRBV24-1|.
TGTGCCACCAGTGATTTTGGGGGAGATGAGCAGTTCTTC
CATSDFGGDEQFF
>TRBJ2-5|many|TRBV9|.
TGTGCCAGCAGCCCCCAGGGGTTTATTGAGACCCAGTACTTC
CASSPQGFIETQYF
>TRBJ1-1|.|TRBV13|.
TGTGCCAGCAGCCCGAAACAGGGGAACACTGAAGCTTTCTTT
CASSPKQGNTEAFF
>TRBJ2-1|.|TRBV11-2|TRBD1
TGTGCCAGCAGCTTCAGACAGGGGGCATCCTACAATGAGCAGTTCTTC
CASSFRQGASYNEQFF
>TRBJ1-1|many|TRBV27|.
TGTGCCAGCAGTTTAAACGCACTTCCGAACACTGAAGCTTTCTTT
CASSLNALPNTEAFF
>TRBJ2-1|many|TRBV6-2/TRBV6-3|TRBD2
TGTGCCAGCAAGATAGCGGGAGACTACAATGAGCAGTTCTTC
CASKIAGDYNEQFF
>TRBJ2-1|many|TRBV4-2|TRBD1
TGTGCCAGCAGCCAAGAGGACAGGGTATCCTACAATGAGCAGTTCTTC
CASSQEDRVSYNEQFF
>TRBJ2-7|many|TRBV3-1|.
TGTGCCAGCAGCCAGGGGTCCGACGAGCAGTACTTC
CASSQGSDEQYF
>TRBJ2-3|many|TRBV29-1|.
TGCAGCGTTAAGTCGGGGCCCGCCACAGATACGCAGTATTTT
CSVKSGPATDTQYF
>TRBJ1-1|.|TRBV29-1|.
TGCAGCGTTGACGGTACTGAAGCTTTCTTT
CSVDGTEAFF
>TRBJ2-1|many|TRBV27|TRBD2
TGTGCCAGCAGTTCACTCCCCGGGAGGATGGATGAGCAGTTCTTC
CASSSLPGRMDEQFF
>TRBJ1-2|.|TRBV6-2/TRBV6-3|TRBD1
TGTGCCAGCAGACCGGGACAGGGGCCTCCTAACTATGGCTACACCTTC
CASRPGQGPPNYGYTF
>TRBJ1-5|few|TRBV27|.
TGTGCCAGCAGTTTATTACAGGGACCGGGTCAGCCCCAGCATTTT
CASSLLQGPGQPQHF
>TRBJ2-7|.|TRBV4-3|TRBD2
TGCGCCAGCAGCCAAGGGCCTCTGTTTGCGGGAGTTCCCTCCTACGAGCAGTACTTC
CASSQGPLFAGVPSYEQYF
>TRBJ2-3|many|TRBV20-1|.
TGCAGTGCTAGAGGACCTCCTAGCACAGATACGCAGTATTTT
CSARGPPSTDTQYF
>TRBJ2-1|many|TRBV7-6|.
TGTGCCAGCAGCCCAGGACATCTCAATGAGCAGTTCTTC
CASSPGHLNEQFF